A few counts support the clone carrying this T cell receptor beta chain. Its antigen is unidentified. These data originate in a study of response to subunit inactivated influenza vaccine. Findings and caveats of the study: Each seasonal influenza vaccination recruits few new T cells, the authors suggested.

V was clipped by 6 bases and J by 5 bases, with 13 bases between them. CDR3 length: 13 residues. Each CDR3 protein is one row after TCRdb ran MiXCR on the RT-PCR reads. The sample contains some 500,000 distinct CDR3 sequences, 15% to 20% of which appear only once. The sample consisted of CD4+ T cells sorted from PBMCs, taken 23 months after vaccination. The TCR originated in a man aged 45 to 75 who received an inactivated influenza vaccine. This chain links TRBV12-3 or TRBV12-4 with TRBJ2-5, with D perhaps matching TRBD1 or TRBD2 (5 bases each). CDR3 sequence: CASSQRDGETQYF. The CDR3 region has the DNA TGTGCCAGCAGCCAACGGGACGGCGAGACCCAGTACTTC.